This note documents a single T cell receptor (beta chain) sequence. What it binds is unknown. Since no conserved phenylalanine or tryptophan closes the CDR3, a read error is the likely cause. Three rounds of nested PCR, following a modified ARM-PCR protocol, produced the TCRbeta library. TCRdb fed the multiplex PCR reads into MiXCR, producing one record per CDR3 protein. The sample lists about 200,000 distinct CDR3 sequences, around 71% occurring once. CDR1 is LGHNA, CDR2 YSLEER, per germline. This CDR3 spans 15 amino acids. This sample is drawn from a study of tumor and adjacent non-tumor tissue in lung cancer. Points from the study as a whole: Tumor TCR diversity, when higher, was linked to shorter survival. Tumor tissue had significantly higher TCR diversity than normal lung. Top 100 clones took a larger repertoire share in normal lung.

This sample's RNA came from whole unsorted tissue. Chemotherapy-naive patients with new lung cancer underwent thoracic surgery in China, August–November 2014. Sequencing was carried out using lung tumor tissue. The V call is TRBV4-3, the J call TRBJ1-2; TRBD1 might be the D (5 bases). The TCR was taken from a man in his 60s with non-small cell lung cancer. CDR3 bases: TGCGCCAACAGCCTCTCAGGGCGGAGGTACTATGGCTACACCCTC. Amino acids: CANSLSGRRYYGYTL.